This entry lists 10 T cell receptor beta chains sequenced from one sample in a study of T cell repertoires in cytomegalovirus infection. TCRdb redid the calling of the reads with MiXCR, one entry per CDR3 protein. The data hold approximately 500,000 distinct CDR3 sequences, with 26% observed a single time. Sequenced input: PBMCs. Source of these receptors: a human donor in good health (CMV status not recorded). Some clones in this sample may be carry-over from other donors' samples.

The CDR3 coding sequence is TGTGCCAGCACCCCTAGAAAGGGGGCCGAAGCTTGGGATACGCAGTATTTT. Its translation: CASTPRKGAEAWDTQYF. The gene calls are TRBV28 and TRBJ2-3; 7 nucleotides match TRBD1. The V segment lost 7 bases and the J segment 6 bases; nucleotides outside the gene matches: 19. Germline V gene data show CDR1 as MDHEN and CDR2 as SYDVKM. This CDR3 comprises 17 residues.

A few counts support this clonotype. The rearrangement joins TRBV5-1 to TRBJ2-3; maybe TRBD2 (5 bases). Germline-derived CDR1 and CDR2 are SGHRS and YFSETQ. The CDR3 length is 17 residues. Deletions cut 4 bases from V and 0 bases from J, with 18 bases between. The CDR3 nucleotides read TGCGCCAGCAGCGCGGGCCCCGCCGGCTCTAGCACAGATACGCAGTATTTT. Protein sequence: CASSAGPAGSSTDTQYF.

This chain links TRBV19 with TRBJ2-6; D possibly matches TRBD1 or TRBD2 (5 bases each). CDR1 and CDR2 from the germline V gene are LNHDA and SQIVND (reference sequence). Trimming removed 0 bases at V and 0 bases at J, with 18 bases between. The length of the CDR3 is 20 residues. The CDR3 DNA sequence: TGTGCCAGTAGTATAGATCGTTCGGGGACGGCTACCTCTGGGGCCAACGTCCTGACTTTC. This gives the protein CASSIDRSGTATSGANVLTF.

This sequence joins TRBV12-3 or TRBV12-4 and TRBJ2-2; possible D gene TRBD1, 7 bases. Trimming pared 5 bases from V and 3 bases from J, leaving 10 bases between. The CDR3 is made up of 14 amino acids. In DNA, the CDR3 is TGTGCCAGCAGTCAGGGGGGCTACACCGGGGAGCTGTTTTTT. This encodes CASSQGGYTGELFF.

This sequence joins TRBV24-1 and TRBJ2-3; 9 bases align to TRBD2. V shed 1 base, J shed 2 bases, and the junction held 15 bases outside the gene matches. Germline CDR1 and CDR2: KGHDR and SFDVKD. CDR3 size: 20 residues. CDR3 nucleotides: TGTGCCACCAGTGATTTCCCCCTGGAGCTAGCGGGATCTTCCACAGATACGCAGTATTTT. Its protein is CATSDFPLELAGSSTDTQYF.

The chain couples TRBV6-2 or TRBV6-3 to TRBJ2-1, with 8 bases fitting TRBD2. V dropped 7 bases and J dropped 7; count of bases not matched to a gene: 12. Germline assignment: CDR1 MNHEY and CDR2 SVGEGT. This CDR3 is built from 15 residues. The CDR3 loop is CASIPSGSLGNEQFF. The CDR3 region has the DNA TGTGCCAGCATCCCAAGCGGGAGTTTGGGGAATGAGCAGTTCTTC.

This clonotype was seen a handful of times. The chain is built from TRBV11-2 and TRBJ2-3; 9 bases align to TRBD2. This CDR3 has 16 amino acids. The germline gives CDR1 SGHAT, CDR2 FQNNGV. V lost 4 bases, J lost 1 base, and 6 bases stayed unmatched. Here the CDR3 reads CASSSNRLAGTDTQYF. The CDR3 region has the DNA TGTGCCAGCAGCTCCAACCGACTAGCGGGCACAGATACGCAGTATTTT.

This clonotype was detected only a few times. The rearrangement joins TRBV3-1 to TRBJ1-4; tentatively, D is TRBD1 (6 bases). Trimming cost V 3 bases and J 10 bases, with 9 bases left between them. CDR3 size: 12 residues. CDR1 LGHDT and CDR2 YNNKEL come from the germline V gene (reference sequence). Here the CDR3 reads CASSHEGGKLFF. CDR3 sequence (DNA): TGTGCCAGCAGCCATGAAGGGGGAAAACTGTTTTTT.

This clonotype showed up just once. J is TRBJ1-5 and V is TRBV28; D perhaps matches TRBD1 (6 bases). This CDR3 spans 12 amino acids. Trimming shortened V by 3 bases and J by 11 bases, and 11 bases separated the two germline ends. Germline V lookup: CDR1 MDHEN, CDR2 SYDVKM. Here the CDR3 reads CASSLGGRAQHF. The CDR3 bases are TGTGCCAGCAGTTTGGGGGGGCGGGCCCAGCATTTT.

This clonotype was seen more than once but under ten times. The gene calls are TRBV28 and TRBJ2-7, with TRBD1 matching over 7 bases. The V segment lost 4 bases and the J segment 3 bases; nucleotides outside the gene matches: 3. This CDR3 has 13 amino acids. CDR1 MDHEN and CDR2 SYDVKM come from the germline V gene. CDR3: CASSSGQDYEQYV. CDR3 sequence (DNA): TGTGCCAGCAGTTCAGGACAGGACTACGAGCAGTACGTC.